Reported below is one T cell receptor (beta chain). The sample is drawn from a study of blood T cell repertoires in COVID-19. The CDR3 covers 15 residues. The V gene's germline CDR1 is SEHNR and CDR2 FQNEAQ (reference sequence). V lost 5 bases and J 0 bases, leaving 13 bases between the germline ends. Some clones are missing from TCRdb's copy, which holds only in-frame ones; the method was immunoSEQ multiplex PCR. Here the sample spans approximately 240,000 clones, about 80% being singletons. The chain employs TRBV7-9 and TRBJ2-5; tentative D call: TRBD2 (6 bases). The receptor comes from a woman aged 80 or over with active or convalescent COVID-19. Input material: peripheral blood. CDR3 protein: CASSVMGGNQETQYF. In DNA, the CDR3 is TGTGCCAGCAGCGTCATGGGCGGGAACCAAGAGACCCAGTACTTC.